One and the same sample provided the 8 T cell receptor beta chains below, sequenced in a study of T cell clonotyping in hematopoietic cell transplantation. Generated by immunoSEQ multiplex PCR, the TCRdb table keeps only in-frame clones and is missing some. The sample has 35,000 to 45,000 clones, 94% seen once. Material for sequencing was peripheral blood mononuclear cells. These receptor sequences come from a woman aged 45-65 years in good health. Some clones in this sample may be carry-over from other donors' samples.

The chain recombines TRBV6-5 with TRBJ2-1; 7 nucleotides agree with TRBD1. CDR1 and CDR2 (germline): MNHEY, SVGAGI. After removal of 11 bases from V and 12 bases from J, the junction contained 16 bases not matched to a gene. The CDR3 spans 13 residues. CDR3 residues: CAVSRTGLTSQFF. The CDR3 coding sequence is TGTGCCGTCAGTCGGACAGGCCTTACTTCGCAGTTCTTC.

This rearrangement joins TRBV7-2 to TRBJ1-1; 7 bases fit TRBD1. J was trimmed by 3 bases and V by 1 base; bases with no gene match: 2. The CDR3 has 14 amino acids. From germline, CDR1 is SGHTA and CDR2 FQGNSA. CDR3: CASSLGGTDTEAFF. The CDR3 DNA follows: TGTGCCAGCAGCTTAGGTGGGACAGACACTGAAGCTTTCTTT.

CDR3 sequence reads: CASSLKQGQGAYEQYF. The CDR3 DNA sequence: TGTGCCAGCAGCTTAAAACAAGGGCAGGGGGCCTACGAGCAGTACTTC. The chain joins TRBV11-3 to TRBJ2-7; 7 positions agree with TRBD1. V dropped 2 bases and J dropped 2; count of bases not matched to a gene: 9. The CDR3 runs to 16 residues. The germline V gene encodes CDR1 SGHNT and CDR2 YENEEA.

J is TRBJ2-7 and V is TRBV25-1; unclear D gene. The length of the CDR3 is 11 residues. Germline V gene sequence: CDR1 MGHDK, CDR2 SYGVNS. V lost 5 bases, J lost 7 bases, and 9 bases lay in between. The CDR3 nucleotides read TGTGCCAGCAGTCCCTCGTCGGAGCAGTACTTC. Amino acid sequence: CASSPSSEQYF.

This chain joins TRBV7-2 and TRBJ1-4, with D tentatively TRBD1 (6 bases). The V end was cut by 1 base, the J end by 1 base, with 13 bases between. Germline CDR1 SGHTA, CDR2 FQGNSA. The CDR3 runs 17 residues. The CDR3 DNA follows: TGTGCCAGCAGCTTAGACGGTAAAGGGGGAACTAATGAAAAACTGTTTTTT. Translated, it gives CASSLDGKGGTNEKLFF.

The chain uses TRBV27 and TRBJ1-5, with D uncertain. Germline assignment: CDR1 MNHEY and CDR2 SMNVEV (reference sequence). The CDR3 is made up of 13 amino acids. V lost 5 bases to trimming and J lost 5 bases, with 10 bases between them. The CDR3 coding sequence is TGTGCCAGCAGTCCCGAGGTTGATCAGCCCCAGCATTTT. Amino acids: CASSPEVDQPQHF.

The rearrangement uses TRBV6-5 and TRBJ2-7, with 10 bases identical to TRBD2. CDR1 and CDR2 from the germline V gene are MNHEY and SVGAGI. With V trimmed by 2 bases and J by 4 bases, 5 bases remained unmatched. CDR3 length equals 15 residues. The CDR3 nucleotides read TGTGCCAGCAGTTACGGGAGCGGGGGGGCATACGAGCAGTACTTC. This encodes CASSYGSGGAYEQYF.

The CDR3 sequence: CASSHSEAYGYTF. In DNA form, the CDR3 reads TGTGCCAGCAGCCACAGCGAAGCCTATGGCTACACCTTC. The chain joins TRBV7-2 to TRBJ1-2; D gene ambiguous. The V end was cut by 5 bases, the J end by 4 bases, with 11 bases between. CDR3 length: 13 amino acids. Germline V gives CDR1 SGHTA, CDR2 FQGNSA.